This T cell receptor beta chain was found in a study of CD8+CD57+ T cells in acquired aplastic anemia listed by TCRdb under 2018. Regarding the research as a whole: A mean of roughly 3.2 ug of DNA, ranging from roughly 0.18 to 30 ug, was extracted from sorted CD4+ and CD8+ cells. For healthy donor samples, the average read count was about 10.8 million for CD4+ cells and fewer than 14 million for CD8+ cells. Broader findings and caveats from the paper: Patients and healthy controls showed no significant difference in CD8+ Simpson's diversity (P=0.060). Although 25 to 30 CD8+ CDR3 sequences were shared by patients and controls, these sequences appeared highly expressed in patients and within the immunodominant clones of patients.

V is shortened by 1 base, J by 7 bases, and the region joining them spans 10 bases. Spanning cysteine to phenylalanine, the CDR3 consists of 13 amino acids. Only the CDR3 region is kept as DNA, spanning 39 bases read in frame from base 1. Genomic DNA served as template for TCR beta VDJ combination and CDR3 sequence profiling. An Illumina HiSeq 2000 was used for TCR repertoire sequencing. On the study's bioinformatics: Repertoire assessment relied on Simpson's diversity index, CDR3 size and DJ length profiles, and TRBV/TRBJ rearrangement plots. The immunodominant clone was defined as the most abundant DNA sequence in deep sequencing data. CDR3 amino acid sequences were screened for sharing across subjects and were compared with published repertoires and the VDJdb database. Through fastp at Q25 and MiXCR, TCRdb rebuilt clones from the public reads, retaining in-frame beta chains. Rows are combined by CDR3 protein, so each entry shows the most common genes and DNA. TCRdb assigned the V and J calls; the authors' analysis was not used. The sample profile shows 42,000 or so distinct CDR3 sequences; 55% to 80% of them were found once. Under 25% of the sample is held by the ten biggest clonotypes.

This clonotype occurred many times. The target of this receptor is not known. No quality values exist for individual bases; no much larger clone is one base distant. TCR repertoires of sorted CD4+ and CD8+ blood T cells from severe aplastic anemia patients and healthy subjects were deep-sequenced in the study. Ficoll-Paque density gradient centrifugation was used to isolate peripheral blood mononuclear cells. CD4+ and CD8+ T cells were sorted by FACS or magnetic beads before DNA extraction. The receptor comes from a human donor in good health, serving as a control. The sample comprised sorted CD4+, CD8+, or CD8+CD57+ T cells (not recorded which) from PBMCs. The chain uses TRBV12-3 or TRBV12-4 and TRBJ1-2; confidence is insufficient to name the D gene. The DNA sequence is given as TGTGCCAGCAGTTTAGGGACCAGTGGTGGCTACACCTTC. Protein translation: CASSLGTSGGYTF.